This T cell receptor beta chain was sequenced for a study of type 1 and type 2 diabetes patients. The overall study: The cohort mixed type 1 diabetes, type 2 diabetes and nondiabetic donors. T cells were magnetically sorted from PBMCs as CD4+ or CD8+ subsets.

The PCR template was genomic DNA. Amplification of the beta chain CDR3 used 30 forward and 13 reverse multiplex primers. TCRdb re-called the multiplex PCR reads through MiXCR, storing one row per CDR3 protein. The profile covers a few hundred thousand distinct CDR3 sequences, with roughly 50% appearing a single time and about 13% taken by the ten largest. At least ten counts were recorded for this clonotype. The CDR3 consists of 14 residues. Looked up from germline, CDR1 is SGHTA and CDR2 is FQGNSA. The J segment lost 4 bases and the V segment lost 5 bases, leaving 6 bases of the junction unmatched. Diabetic patients met standard criteria for type 1 or type 2 diabetes. Roughly 9.8 milliliters of peripheral blood were collected from each participant.

The TCR originated in a man between 18 and 35 years old with type 2 diabetes. The specimen was peripheral blood mononuclear cells (PBMCs). The chain uses TRBV7-2 and TRBJ2-7, with TRBD1 matching 9 bases. The CDR3 spells CASSPGTGWYEQYF. DNA for the CDR3: TGTGCCAGCAGCCCCGGGACAGGGTGGTACGAGCAGTACTTC.